Listed here are 4 T cell receptor beta chains from one sample, sequenced in a study of PD-1 blockade in mismatch repair-deficient tumors. Only in-frame clones appear in the TCRdb table, and some are missing; sequencing was by immunoSEQ multiplex PCR. In the table there are around 68,000 clones, roughly 80% of which are singletons. The sample here was peripheral blood, taken 2 weeks after starting pembrolizumab. All receptors come from an adult with mismatch repair-deficient cancer.

V gene TRBV6-5 combines with J gene TRBJ2-2, with TRBD1 identical over 9 bases. The CDR3 is made up of 15 amino acids. Germline V gene lookup returns CDR1 MNHEY and CDR2 SVGAGI. Trimming at V came to 5 bases and at J to 5 bases, leaving 6 bases not matched to a gene. The chain's CDR3 is CASSLRTGVTGELFF. The CDR3 nucleotides are TGTGCCAGCAGTCTTCGGACAGGGGTAACCGGGGAGCTGTTTTTT.

In DNA, the CDR3 is TGCGCCAGCAGCCAAGGGACAGGGCGCCAGTGGGCTTTCTTT. Amino acid sequence: CASSQGTGRQWAFF. The chain links TRBV4-3 to TRBJ1-1, with 8 bases matching TRBD1. This CDR3 has 14 residues. Losses at the gene ends were 1 base for V and 11 bases for J; bases not matched to a gene: 9. Per the germline V gene, CDR1 is LGHNA and CDR2 is YSLEER.

The chain employs TRBV28 and TRBJ2-4, with D possibly being TRBD1 (6 bases). CDR1 and CDR2 from the germline V gene are MDHEN and SYDVKM. Trimming removed 6 bases from V and 2 bases from J, with 11 bases in between. The CDR3 loop spans 14 amino acids. CDR3 nucleotides: TGTGCCAGCAGACAGGGAAAAACCAAAAACATTCAGTACTTC. Translation: CASRQGKTKNIQYF.

This chain connects TRBV19 to TRBJ2-3, with 8 bases that match TRBD2. This CDR3 spans 16 amino acids. Germline V gene lookup returns CDR1 LNHDA and CDR2 SQIVND (reference sequence). Unmatched junction bases numbered 4, after V lost 1 base and J lost 1 base. CDR3 in amino acids: CASSIARGGRTDTQYF. The CDR3 nucleotides are TGTGCCAGTAGTATAGCCCGGGGGGGTCGCACAGATACGCAGTATTTT.